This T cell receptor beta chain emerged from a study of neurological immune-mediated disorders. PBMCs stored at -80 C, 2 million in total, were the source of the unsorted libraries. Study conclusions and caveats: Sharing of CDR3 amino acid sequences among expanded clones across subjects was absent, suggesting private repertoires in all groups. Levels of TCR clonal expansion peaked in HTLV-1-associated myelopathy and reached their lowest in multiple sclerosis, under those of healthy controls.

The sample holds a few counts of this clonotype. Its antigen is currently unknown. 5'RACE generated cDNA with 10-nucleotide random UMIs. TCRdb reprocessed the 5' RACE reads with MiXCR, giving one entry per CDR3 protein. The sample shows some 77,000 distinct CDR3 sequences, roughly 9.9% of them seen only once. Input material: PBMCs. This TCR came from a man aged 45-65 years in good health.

The CDR3 bases are TGTGCCAGCAGCCCTATAGCGGGGTACACCGGGGAGCTGTTTTTT. Amino acids: CASSPIAGYTGELFF. This chain uses TRBV27 with TRBJ2-2, with 8 bases lining up with TRBD2. The J segment lost 3 bases and the V segment lost 6 bases, leaving 6 bases of the junction unmatched. This CDR3 is 15 amino acids long. In germline, CDR1 is MNHEY, CDR2 SMNVEV (reference sequence).